The 27 T cell receptor beta chains reported below all come from one sample, sequenced in a study of STAT5B mutations in CD4+ large granular lymphocyte leukemia. Sequenced by immunoSEQ multiplex PCR; TCRdb stores in-frame clones only, minus some. The sample holds 30,000 to 35,000 clones, 69% seen once. The specimen was CD4+ T cells from blood buffy coats. These TCRs come from a human donor in good health.

This clone has just a few counts. The J gene is TRBJ2-2, the V gene TRBV5-5, with D perhaps assigned TRBD1 or TRBD2 (6 bases each). The V gene lost 5 bases and the J gene lost 6 bases, with 14 bases spanning the gap. The CDR3 has 14 amino acids. Germline V CDR1 and CDR2: SGHKS, YYEKEE (reference sequence). In nucleotides, the CDR3 is TGTGCCAGCAGGACATTGGGGGGCGCCGGGGAGCTGTTTTTT. Translating gives CASRTLGGAGELFF.

In its sample, this clone was seen once. V usage is TRBV6-6 and J usage is TRBJ1-5, with a tentative D call TRBD1 (5 bases). Germline V gene sequence: CDR1 MNHNY, CDR2 SVGAGI (reference sequence). The CDR3 totals 15 residues. Trimming took 2 bases from V and 5 from J, leaving 13 bases between them. The CDR3 bases are TGTGCCAGCAGTTACGAGCAGGGTCCTTATCAGCCCCAGCATTTT. Its protein product is CASSYEQGPYQPQHF.

This chain uses TRBV7-2 with TRBJ2-7, with 8 bases aligning to TRBD2. The CDR3 contains 16 residues. After removal of 1 base from V and 0 bases from J, the junction contained 5 bases not matched to a gene. From germline, CDR1 is SGHTA and CDR2 FQGNSA. The CDR3 protein is CASSLEGSGISYEQYF. For the CDR3, the DNA is TGTGCCAGCAGCTTAGAGGGTAGCGGGATCTCCTACGAGCAGTACTTC.

The chain joins TRBV29-1 to TRBJ2-1, with TRBD1 identical over 7 bases. The CDR3 covers 12 residues. V lost 6 bases to trimming and J lost 8 bases; unmatched junction nucleotides: 7. The V gene's germline CDR1 is SQVTM and CDR2 ANQGSEA. The CDR3 here is CSVLSTGHEQFF. CDR3 bases: TGCAGCGTCCTTTCGACAGGGCATGAGCAGTTCTTC.

The V call is TRBV19, the J call TRBJ2-6; D is uncertain. This CDR3 contains 13 residues. Trimming removed 3 bases at V and 4 bases at J, with 4 bases between. CDR1 is LNHDA and CDR2 is SQIVND in the germline V gene (reference sequence). The chain's CDR3 is CASSIQGANVLTF. CDR3 bases: TGTGCCAGTAGTATCCAGGGGGCCAACGTCCTGACTTTC.

The chain has TRBV6-1 and TRBJ2-2; 9 nucleotides match TRBD1. Trimming removed 6 bases from V and 5 bases from J; junction bases left unmatched: 4. The length of the CDR3 is 14 residues. Germline V lookup: CDR1 MNHNS, CDR2 SASEGT. CDR3 in amino acids: CASRQGAGTGELFF. As DNA, the CDR3 is TGTGCCAGCAGACAGGGGGCTGGTACCGGGGAGCTGTTTTTT.

The V and J genes are TRBV5-6 and TRBJ2-3; 10 nucleotides align to TRBD2. There are 16 residues in the CDR3. V lost 0 bases to trimming and J lost 6 bases; unmatched junction nucleotides: 7. Germline CDR1 SGHDT, CDR2 YYEEEE. The CDR3 DNA is TGTGCCAGCAGCTTGGGACTAGCGGGTGAGGCGGATACGCAGTATTTT. This translates into CASSLGLAGEADTQYF.

The chain is built from TRBV9 and TRBJ1-2; TRBD1 agrees at 9 bases. Germline V gene data show CDR1 as SGDLS and CDR2 as YYNGEE. This CDR3 has 15 amino acids. With 0 bases clipped from V and 8 bases from J, the junction kept 8 bases outside the gene matches. The CDR3 DNA is TGTGCCAGCAGCGTAGATCCCGGGACAGGGAGGGGCTACACCTTC. Its translation is CASSVDPGTGRGYTF.

V and J are TRBV6-5 and TRBJ2-1, with TRBD2 matching 8 bases. The CDR3 sequence is 12 residues long. From germline, CDR1 is MNHEY and CDR2 SVGAGI. V was pared by 10 bases and J by 6 bases, with 5 bases of the junction left unmatched. CDR3 coding DNA: TGTGCCACACGGGGGGGAGGCAATGAGCAGTTCTTC. Amino acids: CATRGGGNEQFF.

This clone was recorded a few times. The sample contains more than one DNA sequence encoding this CDR3. The chain combines TRBV18 with TRBJ1-4; TRBD1 might be the D (5 bases). V was clipped by 6 bases and J by 8 bases, with 13 bases between them. In germline, CDR1 is KGHSH, CDR2 LQKENI. The CDR3 loop spans 13 amino acids. The CDR3 here is CASSPGRGEKLFF. CDR3 sequence (DNA): TGTGCCAGCTCCCCAGGGAGAGGGGAAAAACTGTTTTTT.

The J gene is TRBJ2-7, the V gene TRBV30, with D perhaps TRBD1 (6 bases). From germline, CDR1 is GTSNPN and CDR2 SVGIG (reference sequence). The CDR3 sequence is 16 residues long. Trimming removed 0 bases at V and 6 bases at J, with 21 bases between. CDR3 protein: CAWSVLWDIDRGEQYF. CDR3 nucleotides: TGTGCCTGGAGTGTACTATGGGACATCGATAGGGGCGAGCAGTACTTC.

The chain recombines TRBV2 with TRBJ2-5, with D possibly being TRBD2 (5 bases). The V and J ends lost 4 bases and 5 bases respectively, with 8 bases between them. CDR1 and CDR2 from the germline V gene are SNHLY and FYNNEI. The CDR3 extends over 12 amino acids. CDR3 in amino acids: CASSVRRETQYF. The CDR3 coding sequence is TGTGCCAGCAGTGTGAGGAGGGAGACCCAGTACTTC.

This clone has only a few counts. V and J are TRBV5-5 and TRBJ2-5; 10 nucleotides match TRBD1. Trimming cost V 4 bases and J 5 bases; bases outside gene matches: 8. The germline V gene encodes CDR1 SGHKS and CDR2 YYEKEE (reference sequence). CDR3 length equals 15 residues. CDR3 amino acids: CASSGRTGGGETQYF. CDR3 nucleotides: TGTGCCAGCAGCGGTCGGACAGGGGGTGGGGAGACCCAGTACTTC.

The chain joins TRBV7-9 to TRBJ2-7, with TRBD1 matching over 9 bases. The CDR3 contains 14 residues. Germline V CDR1 and CDR2: SEHNR, FQNEAQ (reference sequence). V trimming: 2 bases; J trimming: 2 bases; junction bases outside the gene matches: 1. Here the CDR3 DNA reads TGTGCCAGCAGCTTAACAGGGGGCACCTACGAGCAGTACTTC. Translation: CASSLTGGTYEQYF.

The CDR3, as DNA: TGTGCCACCCGGGACAGCGCTAATTCACCCCTCCACTTT. Its protein product is CATRDSANSPLHF. The V call is TRBV2, the J call TRBJ1-6, with TRBD1 matching 7 bases. The CDR3 runs to 13 residues. Per germline, CDR1 SNHLY and CDR2 FYNNEI. Trimming at V came to 10 bases and at J to 6 bases, leaving 6 bases not matched to a gene. Full variable domain (remainder filled in from reference TRBV2 and TRBJ1-6): EPEVTQTPSHQVTQMGQEVILRCVPISNHLYFYWYRQILGQKVEFLVSFYNNEISEKSEIFDDQFSVERPDGSNFTLKIRSTKLEDSAMYFCATRDSANSPLHFGNGTRLTVT.

The rearrangement joins TRBV9 to TRBJ1-1, with TRBD1 identical over 10 bases. This CDR3 region has 14 residues. Germline V CDR1 and CDR2: SGDLS, YYNGEE. V shed 3 bases and J 3 bases; nucleotides not matched to a gene: 2. CDR3 DNA: TGTGCCAGCAGCGGACAGGGGGCATACACTGAAGCTTTCTTT. This translates into CASSGQGAYTEAFF. Together with reference TRBV9 and TRBJ1-1, the CDR3 gives the full variable domain: DSGVTQTPKHLITATGQRVTLRCSPRSGDLSVYWYQQSLDQGLQFLIQYYNGEERAKGNILERFSAQQFPDLHSELNLSSLELGDSALYFCASSGQGAYTEAFFGQGTRLTVV.

This clone was seen only a few times. The rearrangement links TRBV4-2 to TRBJ2-2; weak D call: TRBD2 (6 bases). This CDR3 region has 15 residues. Germline V gives CDR1 LGHNA, CDR2 YNFKEQ. Trimming took off 0 bases at V and 5 bases at J, with 10 bases between the two ends. This chain's CDR3 is CASSQEAGRTGELFF. The CDR3 DNA is TGTGCCAGCAGCCAAGAAGCGGGCCGAACCGGGGAGCTGTTTTTT.

This clone was observed a handful of times. The chain links TRBV7-2 to TRBJ1-5, with TRBD1 matching 7 bases. This CDR3 is 16 amino acids long. Trimming took 3 bases from V and 1 from J; bases not matched to a gene: 6. CDR1 is SGHTA and CDR2 is FQGNSA in the germline V gene. The CDR3 is CASSFTGAVSNQPQHF. The CDR3 DNA sequence: TGTGCCAGCAGCTTCACAGGGGCCGTAAGCAATCAGCCCCAGCATTTT.

This clone appeared a single time. The chain recombines TRBV28 with TRBJ2-7; 12 bases fit TRBD1. Germline loops: CDR1 MDHEN, CDR2 SYDVKM. CDR3 length equals 15 residues. Unmatched junction bases numbered 7, after V lost 5 bases and J lost 5 bases. The CDR3, as DNA: TGTGCCAGCAGTCGCCGGGACAGGGGGCGGGACGAGCAGTACTTC. It yields the protein CASSRRDRGRDEQYF.

The CDR3 nucleotides are TGCGCCAGCAGCTTGCCCGGGACAGCCTACGAGCAGTACTTC. Encoded protein: CASSLPGTAYEQYF. The chain employs TRBV5-1 and TRBJ2-7, with TRBD1 matching over 7 bases. This CDR3 is built from 14 residues. The V gene's germline CDR1 is SGHRS and CDR2 YFSETQ. V gave up 1 base and J gave up 2 bases; unmatched junction bases: 3.

The chain combines TRBV5-1 with TRBJ2-5; D not resolved. The CDR3 runs to 12 residues. V dropped 5 bases and J dropped 5 bases, with 10 bases sitting between them. Per germline, CDR1 SGHRS and CDR2 YFSETQ. The CDR3 bases are TGCGCCAGCAGTGTAGGCCGTGAGACCCAGTACTTC. This encodes CASSVGRETQYF.

This chain joins TRBV12-5 and TRBJ2-7, with a tentative D call TRBD1 (6 bases). Trimming left V 0 bases short and J 2 bases short, with 11 bases between. Germline CDR1 LGHNT, CDR2 FRNRAP. CDR3 length equals 15 residues. In nucleotides, the CDR3 is TGTGCTAGTGGTTTGGTACTGGGGACAACCTACGAGCAGTACTTC. This sequence encodes CASGLVLGTTYEQYF.

This clone was counted only a few times. The gene calls are TRBV2 and TRBJ1-5, with no clear D. Germline lookup yields CDR1 SNHLY and CDR2 FYNNEI. The CDR3 has 12 residues. The germline V and J ends were trimmed by 2 bases and 5 bases, with 4 bases remaining between them. CDR3 DNA sequence: TGTGCCAGCAGTGAACCATATCAGCCCCAGCATTTT. This encodes CASSEPYQPQHF.

This chain links TRBV6-5 with TRBJ2-5; 8 nucleotides line up with TRBD2. Losses at the gene ends were 11 bases for V and 11 bases for J; bases not matched to a gene: 7. Germline CDR1 and CDR2: MNHEY and SVGAGI. The CDR3 totals 10 residues. Here the CDR3 DNA reads TGTGCCGCCGGCGGGGGGCGTCAGTACTTC. This encodes CAAGGGRQYF.

This chain uses TRBV5-4 with TRBJ1-1, with 11 positions matching TRBD1. J lost 4 bases, V lost 3 bases, and 5 bases had no gene match. The germline V gene encodes CDR1 SGHNT and CDR2 YYREEE (reference sequence). This CDR3 spans 15 amino acids. CDR3 sequence reads: CASSWGQGGGTEAFF. The DNA of the CDR3 is TGTGCCAGCAGCTGGGGACAGGGGGGGGGCACTGAAGCTTTCTTT.

The CDR3 reads CASSVEALPRYEQYF. The CDR3 DNA is TGTGCCAGCAGCGTAGAAGCTCTCCCTAGGTACGAGCAGTACTTC. V and J are TRBV9 and TRBJ2-7; D is uncertain. The germline gives CDR1 SGDLS, CDR2 YYNGEE. V gave up 0 bases and J gave up 4 bases, with 14 bases separating them. The length of the CDR3 is 15 residues. Using reference TRBV9 and TRBJ2-7 for the parts outside the CDR3, the full variable domain is DSGVTQTPKHLITATGQRVTLRCSPRSGDLSVYWYQQSLDQGLQFLIQYYNGEERAKGNILERFSAQQFPDLHSELNLSSLELGDSALYFCASSVEALPRYEQYFGPGTRLTVT.

The V call is TRBV7-3, the J call TRBJ2-3, with 9 bases that match TRBD1. Germline V gene lookup returns CDR1 SGHTA and CDR2 FQGTGA. The CDR3 loop spans 15 amino acids. Trimming at V came to 5 bases and at J to 3 bases, leaving 6 bases not matched to a gene. The CDR3 protein is CASSLDRGSTDTQYF. Here the CDR3 DNA reads TGTGCCAGCAGCCTAGACAGGGGGAGTACAGATACGCAGTATTTT.